This TCR beta chain was captured by sequencing in a study of T-cell memory formation after mild COVID-19. Broader study findings: The main location of contracting CD4+ clones was CM and EM, and that of contracting CD8+ clones was EMRA. There was a balanced CD4/CD8 profile in clones contracting day 15 to 85, and later expanders leaned CD4+. Confirmation was lacking for SARS-CoV-2 specificity of second-wave clones that peaked on day 37.

Germline V gene lookup returns CDR1 LNHDA and CDR2 SQIVND (reference sequence). Trimming removed 3 bases at V and 2 bases at J, with 10 bases between. The CDR3 spans 14 residues. Note on this clonotype: The antigen remains unidentified.

Employing constant-segment primers, 5'RACE generated TCR alpha and TCR beta cDNA libraries bearing sample barcodes and UMIs. TCRdb passed the 5' RACE reads through MiXCR, listing each CDR3 protein once. The repertoire holds under 300,000 distinct CDR3 sequences, with 8% to 9% as singletons. The rearrangement uses TRBV19 and TRBJ2-5; maybe TRBD2 (5 bases). The receptor's source is a man aged 18-30 years who had mild COVID-19 (a few samples of this study predate the infection). Cell type and time point are not known. The sample comprised PBMCs or a T cell subset sorted from them (not recorded which). CDR3 sequence reads: CASSMAGRQETQYF. CDR3 nucleotide sequence: TGTGCCAGTAGTATGGCGGGCAGACAAGAGACCCAGTACTTC. Supplemented by reference TRBV19 and TRBJ2-5, the full variable domain reads DGGITQSPKYLFRKEGQNVTLSCEQNLNHDAMYWYRQDPGQGLRLIYYSQIVNDFQKGDIAEGYSVSREKKESFPLTVTSAQKNPTAFYLCASSMAGRQETQYFGPGTRLLVL.